This T cell receptor (beta chain) was recorded in a study of blood T cell repertoires in COVID-19. The wider study: Material from acute and convalescent COVID-19 was sourced from the United States, Italy and Spain. Sample material is recorded as cDNA or gDNA derived from T cells, B-cell-depleted T cells, or PBMCs.

As processed by the authors: Reference gene primer amplification gave estimated nucleated cell counts. Sequenced by immunoSEQ multiplex PCR; TCRdb stores in-frame clones only, minus some. V and J calls and clone size come straight from that table; D and trimming were deduced from the DNA. This sample yields about 49,000 clones, of which roughly 89% are seen a single time; 13% belongs to the top ten. CDR1 and CDR2 from the germline V gene are MNHNS and SASEGT. The CDR3 contains 17 residues. With V trimmed by 2 bases and J by 3 bases, 10 bases remained unmatched. This chain links TRBV6-1 with TRBJ1-1, with 9 nucleotides matching TRBD1. Sequencing used peripheral blood. The receptor was derived from a man at least 80 years old with acute or convalescent COVID-19. The CDR3 sequence is CASSERGQGRTYTEAFF. The CDR3 DNA is TGTGCCAGCAGTGAAAGGGGACAGGGTCGTACGTACACTGAAGCTTTCTTT.